The 31 T cell receptor beta chains below come from one sample, sequenced in a study of CD8+ T cells in alopecia areata. Reverse transcribed after extraction, RNA yielded cDNA as the sequencing template. Generated by immunoSEQ multiplex PCR, the TCRdb table keeps only in-frame clones and is missing some. The table includes over 120,000 clones, roughly 61% detected once. The sequences come from CD4+ T cells sorted from blood, collected at week 0. These receptors were taken from a human donor with alopecia areata.

The V gene is TRBV9, the J gene TRBJ2-3; D is undetermined. The CDR3 loop spans 16 amino acids. Deletions cut 1 base from V and 5 bases from J, with 17 bases between. Germline CDR1 and CDR2: SGDLS and YYNGEE. The CDR3 sequence is CASSVPRATTVDTQYF. The CDR3 bases are TGTGCCAGCAGCGTACCTCGGGCCACAACGGTAGATACGCAGTATTTT.

The chain recombines TRBV30 with TRBJ1-5, with no clear D. The ends were cut back, 0 bases at V and 4 bases at J, with 7 bases in the middle. Germline CDR1 reads GTSNPN; CDR2 reads SVGIG (reference sequence). The CDR3 has 13 residues. CDR3 bases: TGTGCCTGGAGTGTGGACGAGAATCAGCCCCAGCATTTT. It codes for CAWSVDENQPQHF. Combining the CDR3 with reference TRBV30 and TRBJ1-5 gives the whole variable domain SQTIHQWPATLVQPVGSPLSLECTVEGTSNPNLYWYRQAAGRGLQLLFYSVGIGQISSEVPQNLSASRPQDRQFILSSKKLLLSDSGFYLCAWSVDENQPQHFGDGTRLSIL.

V usage is TRBV25-1 and J usage is TRBJ2-2; no reliable D call. Germline V CDR1 and CDR2: MGHDK, SYGVNS. This CDR3 is 14 amino acids long. V lost 1 base and J 2 bases, leaving 5 bases between the germline ends. The DNA for the CDR3 is TGTGCCAGCAGTGAATGGATCAACACCGGGGAGCTGTTTTTT. It specifies CASSEWINTGELFF.

V is TRBV5-1 and J is TRBJ2-7, with 7 bases identical to TRBD2. CDR1 is SGHRS, CDR2 YFSETQ, per germline. The CDR3 is made up of 14 amino acids. The ends lost 3 bases at V and 5 bases at J; junction bases unmatched: 8. CDR3 in amino acids: CASSSGGGFNEQYF. CDR3 bases: TGCGCCAGCAGCTCCGGGGGAGGGTTCAACGAGCAGTACTTC.

The chain combines TRBV21-1 with TRBJ2-7; no check of the table's D call, TRBD1, against the DNA was made. TRBV21-1 is termed a pseudogene. This CDR3 has 14 amino acids. As DNA, the CDR3 is TGTGCCAGCAGCAAAACAGTTAACTCCTACGAGCAGTACTTC. This translates into CASSKTVNSYEQYF.

The chain links TRBV4-3 to TRBJ2-7; no definite D call. The germline gives CDR1 LGHNA, CDR2 YSLEER. The CDR3 is made up of 14 amino acids. Trimming took off 0 bases at V and 7 bases at J, with 13 bases between the two ends. The CDR3 region has the DNA TGCGCCAGCAGCCAAGATCGAATGCCCGGGGAGCAGTACTTC. Its translation: CASSQDRMPGEQYF.

The V gene is TRBV5-1, the J gene TRBJ2-6; 9 nucleotides line up with TRBD1. The CDR3 has 17 residues. Germline V gene data show CDR1 as SGHRS and CDR2 as YFSETQ. The V and J ends lost 4 bases and 10 bases, in that order; junction bases with no gene match: 15. The CDR3 here is CASSPGTGLRRTNVLTF. The CDR3 DNA reads as TGCGCCAGCAGCCCCGGGACAGGGTTGAGGAGGACTAACGTCCTGACTTTC.

The V gene is TRBV4-1, the J gene TRBJ1-6; D remains ambiguous. Germline V gene lookup returns CDR1 MGHRA and CDR2 YSYEKL. The CDR3 length is 14 residues. V gave up 2 bases and J gave up 5 bases, with 7 bases separating them. CDR3 loop: CASSQKSDNSPLHF. DNA for the CDR3: TGCGCCAGCAGCCAAAAGTCAGATAATTCACCCCTCCACTTT.

This clone was counted a few times. The chain joins TRBV29-1 to TRBJ1-3; no definite D call. V was clipped by 5 bases and J by 8 bases, with 16 bases between them. The CDR3 sequence is 13 residues long. Germline CDR1 reads SQVTM; CDR2 reads ANQGSEA. CDR3 nucleotide sequence: TGCAGCGTTAAAACTACAACTCGGGACACCATATATTTT. It codes for CSVKTTTRDTIYF.

The chain carries TRBV5-6 and TRBJ1-2, with 8 bases aligning to TRBD1. V was clipped by 4 bases and J by 7 bases; unmatched bases: 9. The CDR3 runs 14 residues. Looked up from germline, CDR1 is SGHDT and CDR2 is YYEEEE. In DNA, the CDR3 is TGTGCCAGCAGCCGCCCGGACAGGGCTCTTGGCTACACCTTC. This encodes CASSRPDRALGYTF.

This chain links TRBV10-3 with TRBJ1-2, with a possible D match to TRBD1 (5 bases). The CDR3 sequence is 14 residues long. Germline assignment: CDR1 ENHRY and CDR2 SYGVKD. Trimming took off 4 bases at V and 1 base at J, with 10 bases between the two ends. CDR3 loop: CAISAQGSNYGYTF. CDR3 in DNA: TGTGCCATCAGTGCCCAGGGAAGTAACTATGGCTACACCTTC.

The rearrangement joins TRBV2 to TRBJ1-2; perhaps TRBD1 as D (5 bases). The CDR3 totals 15 residues. The germline gives CDR1 SNHLY, CDR2 FYNNEI. Trimming left V 6 bases short and J 8 bases short, with 22 bases between. The CDR3 DNA is TGTGCCAGCAGCCCCGGGGACGGCTTGACGAGGGGCTACACCTTC. As protein: CASSPGDGLTRGYTF.

This clone was observed a few times. V gene TRBV2 combines with J gene TRBJ2-3; no clear D gene. Germline V gene lookup returns CDR1 SNHLY and CDR2 FYNNEI. V was cut by 7 bases and J by 6 bases, with 8 bases left in between. The CDR3 has 11 residues. In DNA form, the CDR3 reads TGTGCCAGCACCATCCTGGATACGCAGTATTTT. As protein: CASTILDTQYF.

This chain joins TRBV14 and TRBJ1-2; the match to TRBD1 covers 12 bases. Germline values: CDR1 SGHDN, CDR2 FVKESK. The CDR3 has 16 amino acids. V gave up 2 bases and J gave up 2 bases; unmatched junction bases: 3. The CDR3 reads CASSQYGTGGNYGYTF. The CDR3 nucleotides read TGTGCCAGCAGCCAATACGGGACAGGGGGCAACTATGGCTACACCTTC.

In this sample, this clone turned up a few times. CDR3 bases: TGTGCTAGTGGTTTGGTACGACGAGGCCTAGGCGGGAATAATAATTCACCCCTCCACTTT. It yields the protein CASGLVRRGLGGNNNSPLHF. This chain connects TRBV12-5 to TRBJ1-6, with unresolved D. The CDR3 has 20 amino acids. Germline CDR1 and CDR2: LGHNT and FRNRAP. Trimming cost V 0 bases and J 5 bases, with 23 bases left between them.

V is TRBV6-5 and J is TRBJ1-2; D remains ambiguous. Germline loops: CDR1 MNHEY, CDR2 SVGAGI. This CDR3 has 13 amino acids. The V end was cut by 5 bases, the J end by 4 bases, with 11 bases between. CDR3 nucleotides: TGTGCCAGCAGTCCTACCGCAGGCTATGGCTACACCTTC. Amino acids: CASSPTAGYGYTF.

This chain links TRBV29-1 with TRBJ2-1; D not certain. In germline, CDR1 is SQVTM, CDR2 ANQGSEA. Deletions cut 5 bases from V and 0 bases from J, with 8 bases between. This CDR3 comprises 13 residues. In DNA, the CDR3 is TGCAGCGTTTGTCAGAGCTCCTACAATGAGCAGTTCTTC. It translates to CSVCQSSYNEQFF.

The chain combines TRBV2 with TRBJ1-2; D unclear. V dropped 6 bases and J dropped 11 bases, with 16 bases sitting between them. Germline V gene data show CDR1 as SNHLY and CDR2 as FYNNEI. The CDR3 loop spans 12 amino acids. CDR3 sequence reads: CASSGAGRKYTF. CDR3 DNA: TGTGCCAGCAGCGGCGCTGGCAGAAAGTACACCTTC.

The V and J genes are TRBV30 and TRBJ2-1; D uncertain. Germline CDR1 and CDR2: GTSNPN and SVGIG (reference sequence). The CDR3 spans 12 residues. Trimming took 0 bases from V and 5 from J, leaving 5 bases between them. This CDR3 reads CAWSVNNNEQFF. The CDR3 DNA reads as TGTGCCTGGAGTGTGAATAACAATGAGCAGTTCTTC.

This clone was picked up many times. The gene calls are TRBV7-8 and TRBJ2-1; possible D gene TRBD2, 5 bases. The CDR3 consists of 16 residues. Germline V lookup: CDR1 SGHVS, CDR2 FQNEAQ. Trimming shortened V by 1 base and J by 0 bases, and 10 bases separated the two germline ends. In nucleotides, the CDR3 is TGTGCCAGCAGCTTAGGAGGGATCAGCTCCTACAATGAGCAGTTCTTC. Translated, it gives CASSLGGISSYNEQFF.

CDR3 loop: CAWSDWGHGEAFF. The CDR3, as DNA: TGTGCCTGGAGTGATTGGGGGCACGGTGAAGCTTTCTTT. The chain carries TRBV30 and TRBJ1-1; tentatively, D is TRBD1 (6 bases). The CDR3 has 13 residues. With 1 base removed from V and 7 bases from J, the gap between germline ends came to 13 bases. CDR1 is GTSNPN, CDR2 SVGIG, per germline (reference sequence).

This clone was recorded at least ten times. V and J are TRBV4-1 and TRBJ1-2; 9 positions match TRBD1. After removal of 2 bases from V and 6 bases from J, the junction contained 7 bases not matched to a gene. Germline CDR1 MGHRA, CDR2 YSYEKL. The CDR3 loop spans 15 amino acids. The CDR3 region is CASSQSGQGKDGYTF. Written as DNA, the CDR3 is TGCGCCAGCAGCCAATCGGGACAGGGAAAGGATGGCTACACCTTC.

V gene TRBV9 combines with J gene TRBJ2-3; D gene unclear. V was cut by 2 bases and J by 2 bases, with 9 bases left in between. CDR3 size: 14 residues. Germline-derived CDR1 and CDR2 are SGDLS and YYNGEE. CDR3 coding DNA: TGTGCCAGCAGCGTTATTTCAGACACAGATACGCAGTATTTT. Its protein product is CASSVISDTDTQYF.

This clone was seen only a few times. The chain couples TRBV6-5 to TRBJ2-3, with D possibly being TRBD1 (6 bases). Trimming pared 5 bases from V and 7 bases from J, leaving 16 bases between. This CDR3 region has 14 residues. In germline, CDR1 is MNHEY, CDR2 SVGAGI. The CDR3, as DNA: TGTGCCAGCAGTAGGGGGACGGCAGGAAATACGCAGTATTTT. Translating it yields CASSRGTAGNTQYF.

This clone has just one count. The chain links TRBV29-1 to TRBJ2-5, with a possible D match to TRBD2 (5 bases). Trimming took off 7 bases at V and 5 bases at J, with 14 bases between the two ends. This CDR3 comprises 12 residues. In germline, CDR1 is SQVTM, CDR2 ANQGSEA. The DNA of the CDR3 is TGCAGCGCGCTAGCTTGGCAGGAGACCCAGTACTTC. Its translation is CSALAWQETQYF.

The V gene is TRBV7-9, the J gene TRBJ2-5, with TRBD2 identical over 9 bases. The CDR3 has 15 residues. Trimming took 5 bases from V and 6 from J; bases not matched to a gene: 10. The germline gives CDR1 SEHNR, CDR2 FQNEAQ (reference sequence). CDR3 sequence (DNA): TGTGCCAGCAGCCCACGCGGGGGGGCACTAAAGACCCAGTACTTC. Amino acids: CASSPRGGALKTQYF. The whole variable domain, filled in from reference TRBV7-9 and TRBJ2-5, reads DTGVSQNPRHKITKRGQNVTFRCDPISEHNRLYWYRQTLGQGPEFLTYFQNEAQLEKSRLLSDRFSAERPKGSFSTLEIQRTEQGDSAMYLCASSPRGGALKTQYFGPGTRLLVL.

The genes are TRBV29-1 and TRBJ1-1; D may be TRBD1 (5 bases). Germline V gene lookup returns CDR1 SQVTM and CDR2 ANQGSEA. The CDR3 loop spans 13 amino acids. Trimming removed 4 bases at V and 0 bases at J, with 9 bases between. The CDR3 DNA is TGCAGCGTTGGGGGGAGCATGAACACTGAAGCTTTCTTT. Translated, it gives CSVGGSMNTEAFF. The whole variable domain, filled in from reference TRBV29-1 and TRBJ1-1, reads SAVISQKPSRDICQRGTSLTIQCQVDSQVTMMFWYRQQPGQSLTLIATANQGSEATYESGFVIDKFPISRPNLTFSTLTVSNMSPEDSSIYLCSVGGSMNTEAFFGQGTRLTVV.

The CDR3 reads CAWNRQGNSPLHF. The CDR3 nucleotides are TGTGCCTGGAACCGACAGGGGAATTCACCCCTCCACTTT. The chain links TRBV30 to TRBJ1-6, with 8 positions matching TRBD1. The ends lost 4 bases at V and 7 bases at J; junction bases unmatched: 3. From germline, CDR1 is GTSNPN and CDR2 SVGIG (reference sequence). The CDR3 runs to 13 residues. Combining the CDR3 with reference TRBV30 and TRBJ1-6 gives the whole variable domain SQTIHQWPATLVQPVGSPLSLECTVEGTSNPNLYWYRQAAGRGLQLLFYSVGIGQISSEVPQNLSASRPQDRQFILSSKKLLLSDSGFYLCAWNRQGNSPLHFGNGTRLTVT.

This clone appeared a few times. The rearrangement joins TRBV10-3 to TRBJ1-3; D is undetermined. The germline V gene encodes CDR1 ENHRY and CDR2 SYGVKD. Trimming shortened V by 4 bases and J by 0 bases, and 10 bases separated the two germline ends. The CDR3 loop spans 15 amino acids. CDR3 sequence: CAISGIRSSGNTIYF. DNA for the CDR3: TGTGCCATCAGTGGGATACGATCCTCTGGAAACACCATATATTTT.

This clone is medium-sized (0.01 to 0.1%) by share. The chain combines TRBV7-2 with TRBJ2-6; TRBD1 or TRBD2 may be the D gene (6 bases each). The CDR3 extends over 19 amino acids. V was trimmed by 5 bases and J by 0 bases, leaving 20 bases between them. Germline V CDR1 and CDR2: SGHTA, FQGNSA. The DNA of the CDR3 is TGTGCCAGCAGCCGAAGCTGGGGGGCAAGCCTCTCTGGGGCCAACGTCCTGACTTTC. Its translation is CASSRSWGASLSGANVLTF.

The chain uses TRBV5-1 and TRBJ1-1; tentative D call: TRBD1 (5 bases). From germline, CDR1 is SGHRS and CDR2 YFSETQ. This CDR3 has 15 residues. V was cut by 4 bases and J by 0 bases, with 13 bases left in between. DNA of the CDR3: TGCGCCAGCAGCCCGAGGGGCAGGCTGAACACTGAAGCTTTCTTT. Amino acids: CASSPRGRLNTEAFF.